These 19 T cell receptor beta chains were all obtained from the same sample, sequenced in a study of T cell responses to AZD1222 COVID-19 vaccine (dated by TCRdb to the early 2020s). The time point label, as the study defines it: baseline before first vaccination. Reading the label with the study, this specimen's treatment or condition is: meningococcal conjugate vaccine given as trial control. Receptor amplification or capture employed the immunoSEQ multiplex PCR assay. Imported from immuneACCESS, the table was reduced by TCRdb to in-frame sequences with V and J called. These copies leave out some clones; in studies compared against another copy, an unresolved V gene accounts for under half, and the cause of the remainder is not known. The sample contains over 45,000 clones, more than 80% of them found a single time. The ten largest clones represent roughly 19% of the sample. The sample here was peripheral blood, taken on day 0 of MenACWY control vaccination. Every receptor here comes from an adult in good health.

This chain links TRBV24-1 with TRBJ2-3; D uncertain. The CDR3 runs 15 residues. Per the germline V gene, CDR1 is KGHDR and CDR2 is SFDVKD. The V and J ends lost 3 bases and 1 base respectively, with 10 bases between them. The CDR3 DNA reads TGTGCCACCAGTGATCCCTCTGTTCGCACAGATACGCAGTATTTT. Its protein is CATSDPSVRTDTQYF.

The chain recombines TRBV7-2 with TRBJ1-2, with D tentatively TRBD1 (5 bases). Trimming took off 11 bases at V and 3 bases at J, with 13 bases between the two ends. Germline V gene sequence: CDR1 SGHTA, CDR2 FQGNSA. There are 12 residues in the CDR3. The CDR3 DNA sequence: TGTGCCTGCGCATGGGGCGACTATGGCTACACCTTC. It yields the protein CACAWGDYGYTF.

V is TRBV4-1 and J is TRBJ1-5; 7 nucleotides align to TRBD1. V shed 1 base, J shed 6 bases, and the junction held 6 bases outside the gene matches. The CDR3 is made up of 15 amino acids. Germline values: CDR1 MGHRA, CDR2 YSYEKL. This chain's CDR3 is CASSQADRVRQPQHF. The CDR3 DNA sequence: TGCGCCAGCAGCCAAGCCGACAGGGTGCGTCAGCCCCAGCATTTT.

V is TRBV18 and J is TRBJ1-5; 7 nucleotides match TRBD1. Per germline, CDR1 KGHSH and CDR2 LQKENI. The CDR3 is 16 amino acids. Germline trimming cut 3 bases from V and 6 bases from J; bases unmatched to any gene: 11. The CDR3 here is CASSPQDRVRGQPQHF. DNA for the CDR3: TGTGCCAGCTCACCGCAAGACAGGGTGCGGGGTCAGCCCCAGCATTTT. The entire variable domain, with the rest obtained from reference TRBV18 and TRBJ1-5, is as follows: NAGVMQNPRHLVRRRGQEARLRCSPMKGHSHVYWYRQLPEEGLKFMVYLQKENIIDESGMPKERFSAEFPKEGPSILRIQQVVRGDSAAYFCASSPQDRVRGQPQHFGDGTRLSIL.

CDR3 nucleotide sequence: TGTGCCAGTAGTGCTACGGGAGGGCCTTTGAATGAGCAGTTCTTC. It encodes CASSATGGPLNEQFF. This chain links TRBV19 with TRBJ2-1, with 8 bases identical to TRBD2. J was trimmed by 7 bases and V by 5 bases; bases with no gene match: 10. This CDR3 spans 15 amino acids. Germline assignment: CDR1 LNHDA and CDR2 SQIVND (reference sequence).

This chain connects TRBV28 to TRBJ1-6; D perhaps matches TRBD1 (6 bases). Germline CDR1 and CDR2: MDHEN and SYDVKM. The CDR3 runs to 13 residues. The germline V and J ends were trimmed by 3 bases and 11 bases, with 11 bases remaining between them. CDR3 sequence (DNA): TGTGCCAGCAGTTTTCAGGGGCGGCCACCCCTCCACTTT. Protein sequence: CASSFQGRPPLHF.

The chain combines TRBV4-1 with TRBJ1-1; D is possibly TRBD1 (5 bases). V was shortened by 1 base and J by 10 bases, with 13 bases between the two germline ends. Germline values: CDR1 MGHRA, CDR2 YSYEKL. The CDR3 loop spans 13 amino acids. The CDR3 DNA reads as TGCGCCAGCAGCCAAGTCCTTCTGGGGGTAGCTTTCTTT. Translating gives CASSQVLLGVAFF.

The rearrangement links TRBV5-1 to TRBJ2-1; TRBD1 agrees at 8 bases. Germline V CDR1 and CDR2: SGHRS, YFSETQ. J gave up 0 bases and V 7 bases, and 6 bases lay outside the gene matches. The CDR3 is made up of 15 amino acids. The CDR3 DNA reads TGCGCCAGCCGGACAGGGATGGGCTCCTACAATGAGCAGTTCTTC. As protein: CASRTGMGSYNEQFF.

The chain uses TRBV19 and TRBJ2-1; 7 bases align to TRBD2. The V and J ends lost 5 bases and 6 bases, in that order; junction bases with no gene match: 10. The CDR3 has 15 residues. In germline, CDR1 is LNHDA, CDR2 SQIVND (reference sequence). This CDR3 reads CASSSPLERGNEQFF. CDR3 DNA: TGTGCCAGTAGTTCACCATTGGAGCGGGGCAATGAGCAGTTCTTC.

DNA of the CDR3: TGTGCCACCAGGCCGGTGGTGGGGGCGGACATTCAGTACTTC. As protein: CATRPVVGADIQYF. The chain carries TRBV6-5 and TRBJ2-4, with a tentative D call TRBD1 (6 bases). This CDR3 region has 14 residues. V was cut by 10 bases and J by 8 bases, with 21 bases left in between. From germline, CDR1 is MNHEY and CDR2 SVGAGI.

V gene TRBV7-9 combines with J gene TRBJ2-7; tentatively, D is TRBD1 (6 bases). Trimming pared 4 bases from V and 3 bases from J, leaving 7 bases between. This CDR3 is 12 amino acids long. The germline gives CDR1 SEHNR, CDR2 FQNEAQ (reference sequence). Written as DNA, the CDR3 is TGTGCCAGCAGCTCACAGGGCTACGAGCAGTACTTC. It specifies CASSSQGYEQYF.

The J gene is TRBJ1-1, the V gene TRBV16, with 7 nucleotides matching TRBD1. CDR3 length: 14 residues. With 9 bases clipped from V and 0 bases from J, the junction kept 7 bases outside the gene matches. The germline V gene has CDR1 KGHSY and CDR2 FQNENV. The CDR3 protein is CASRTGAMNTEAFF. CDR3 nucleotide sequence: TGTGCCAGTAGAACAGGGGCGATGAACACTGAAGCTTTCTTT.

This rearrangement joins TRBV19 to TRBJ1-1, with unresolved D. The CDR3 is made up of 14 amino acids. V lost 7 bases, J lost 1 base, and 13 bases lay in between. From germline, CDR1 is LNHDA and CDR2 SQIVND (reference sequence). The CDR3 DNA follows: TGTGCCAGTATCCCCGGCGGAGGGAACACTGAAGCTTTCTTT. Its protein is CASIPGGGNTEAFF.

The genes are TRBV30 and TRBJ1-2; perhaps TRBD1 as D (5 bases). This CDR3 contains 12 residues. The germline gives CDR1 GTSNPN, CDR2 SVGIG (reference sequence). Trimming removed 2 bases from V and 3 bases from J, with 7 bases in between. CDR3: CAWSTGDYGYTF. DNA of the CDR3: TGTGCCTGGAGTACGGGGGACTATGGCTACACCTTC.

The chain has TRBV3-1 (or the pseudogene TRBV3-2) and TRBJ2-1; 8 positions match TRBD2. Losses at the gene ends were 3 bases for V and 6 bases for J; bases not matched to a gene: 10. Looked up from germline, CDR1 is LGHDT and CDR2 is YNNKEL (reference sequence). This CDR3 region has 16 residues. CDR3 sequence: CASSQGRGGSFNEQFF. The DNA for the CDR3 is TGTGCCAGCAGCCAGGGCCGGGGGGGGAGTTTCAATGAGCAGTTCTTC.

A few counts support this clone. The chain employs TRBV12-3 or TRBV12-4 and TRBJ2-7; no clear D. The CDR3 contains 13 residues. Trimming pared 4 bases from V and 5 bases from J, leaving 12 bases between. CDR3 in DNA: TGTGCCAGCAGTTATTCTTCAACGGACGAGCAGTACTTC. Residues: CASSYSSTDEQYF.

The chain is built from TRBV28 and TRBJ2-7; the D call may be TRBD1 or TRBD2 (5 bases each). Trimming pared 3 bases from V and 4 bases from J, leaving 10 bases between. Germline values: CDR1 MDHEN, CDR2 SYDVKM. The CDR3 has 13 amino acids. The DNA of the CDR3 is TGTGCCAGCAGTTTTGAGGGGCGATACGAGCAGTACTTC. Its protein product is CASSFEGRYEQYF.

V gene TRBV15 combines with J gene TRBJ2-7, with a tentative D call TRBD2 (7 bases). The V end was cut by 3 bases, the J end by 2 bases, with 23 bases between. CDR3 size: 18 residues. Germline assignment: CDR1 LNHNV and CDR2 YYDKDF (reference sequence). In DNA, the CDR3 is TGTGCCACCAGCAGTGCCTGGGGGGGGGCAGGGCCGACCTACGAGCAGTACTTC. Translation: CATSSAWGGAGPTYEQYF. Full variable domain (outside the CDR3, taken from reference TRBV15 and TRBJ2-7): DAMVIQNPRYQVTQFGKPVTLSCSQTLNHNVMYWYQQKSSQAPKLLFHYYDKDFNNEADTPDNFQSRRPNTSFCFLDIRSPGLGDTAMYLCATSSAWGGAGPTYEQYFGPGTRLTVT.

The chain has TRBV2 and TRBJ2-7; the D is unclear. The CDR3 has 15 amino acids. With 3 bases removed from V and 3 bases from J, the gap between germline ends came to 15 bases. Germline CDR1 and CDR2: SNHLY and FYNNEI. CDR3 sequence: CASSDLGPGSYEQYF. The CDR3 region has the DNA TGTGCCAGCAGTGACCTCGGGCCGGGCAGCTACGAGCAGTACTTC.